The following is a TCR beta chain sequence with its context. The data stem from a study of blood T cell repertoires in COVID-19. Measured with immunoSEQ multiplex PCR; TCRdb has only the in-frame clones, and not every one. In the table there are 25,000 to 30,000 clones, 55% to 80% of which are singletons. Sequenced sample: peripheral blood. The TCR comes from a human donor in a cohort sampled during active COVID-19.

The DNA for the CDR3 is TGTGCCAGCAGTGACTACAGGGATCAAGGCTACACCTTC. Amino acid sequence: CASSDYRDQGYTF. The rearrangement joins TRBV6-6 to TRBJ1-2, with D tentatively TRBD1 (6 bases). Germline CDR1 MNHNY, CDR2 SVGAGI (reference sequence). CDR3 length: 13 residues. The V and J ends lost 5 bases and 8 bases respectively, with 15 bases between them.